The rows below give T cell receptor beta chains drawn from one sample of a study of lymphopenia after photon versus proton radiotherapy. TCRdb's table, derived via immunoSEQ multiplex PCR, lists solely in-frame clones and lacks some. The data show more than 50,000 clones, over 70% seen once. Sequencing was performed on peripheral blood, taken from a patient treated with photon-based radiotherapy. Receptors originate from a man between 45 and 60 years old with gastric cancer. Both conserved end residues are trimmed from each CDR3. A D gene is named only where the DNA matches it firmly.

ASSFRSSGTGELF	TRBV27	TRBJ2-2	.
ASSDHRGTDEQF	TRBV6-4	TRBJ2-1	TRBD1
ASRRTEQETQY	TRBV2	TRBJ2-5	.
ASSSIQGGLFTGELF	TRBV5-5	TRBJ2-2	.
AISERGAGGQVFSYEQY	TRBV10-3	TRBJ2-7	TRBD1
ASSQGGVQETQY	TRBV4-1	TRBJ2-5	.
ASSIGGQKDTQY	TRBV19	TRBJ2-3	.
ASSLKAGHEQF	TRBV7-7	TRBJ2-1	.
ASSISYLNTGELF	TRBV19	TRBJ2-2	.
ASSRETGKETQY	TRBV11-1	TRBJ2-5	.
ASTTLSTTSGRSYNEQF	TRBV4-2	TRBJ2-1	TRBD2
ASSDPGTGTYEQY	TRBV25-1	TRBJ2-7	TRBD1
SVVSDLNQPQH	TRBV29-1	TRBJ1-5	.
ASSTQGFAGAF	TRBV7-6	TRBJ1-1	.
ASSRREEETQY	TRBV7-9	TRBJ2-5	.
ASSVPRDRETGELF	TRBV9	TRBJ2-2	TRBD1
ASSQVRTGEETQY	TRBV4-1	TRBJ2-5	TRBD1
ASRSGQSYEQY	TRBV7-2	TRBJ2-7	.